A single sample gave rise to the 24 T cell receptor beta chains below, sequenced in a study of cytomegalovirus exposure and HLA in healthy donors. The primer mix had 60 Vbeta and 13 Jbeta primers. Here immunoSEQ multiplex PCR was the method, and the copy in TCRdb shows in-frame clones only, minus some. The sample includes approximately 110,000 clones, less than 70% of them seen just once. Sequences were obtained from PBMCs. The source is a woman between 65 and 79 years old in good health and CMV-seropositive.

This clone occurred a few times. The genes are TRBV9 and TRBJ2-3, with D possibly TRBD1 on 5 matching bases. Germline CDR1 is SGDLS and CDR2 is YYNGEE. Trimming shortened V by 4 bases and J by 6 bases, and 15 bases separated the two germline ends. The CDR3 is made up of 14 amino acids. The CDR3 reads CASSPLGVRDTQYF. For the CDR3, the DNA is TGTGCCAGCAGCCCCCTAGGGGTCCGGGATACGCAGTATTTT.

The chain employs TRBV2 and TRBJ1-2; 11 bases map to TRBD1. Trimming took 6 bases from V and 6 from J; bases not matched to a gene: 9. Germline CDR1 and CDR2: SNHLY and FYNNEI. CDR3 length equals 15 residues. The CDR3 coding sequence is TGTGCCAGCAGCCCAGGGACAGGGGGAATTGATGGCTACACCTTC. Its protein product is CASSPGTGGIDGYTF.

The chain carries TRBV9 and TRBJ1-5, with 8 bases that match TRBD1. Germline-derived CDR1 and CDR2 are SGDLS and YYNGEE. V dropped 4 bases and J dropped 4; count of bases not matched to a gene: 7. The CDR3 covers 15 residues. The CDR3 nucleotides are TGTGCCAGCAGCCCAGGGGGCAGTGAAAATCAGCCCCAGCATTTT. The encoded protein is CASSPGGSENQPQHF.

This CDR3 is CASSPPGQGNYEQYF. In DNA, the CDR3 is TGTGCCAGTAGCCCACCGGGACAGGGAAACTACGAGCAGTACTTC. The V and J genes are TRBV19 and TRBJ2-7; 9 bases align to TRBD1. This CDR3 is built from 15 residues. The J segment lost 3 bases and the V segment lost 6 bases, leaving 9 bases of the junction unmatched. Germline V gives CDR1 LNHDA, CDR2 SQIVND (reference sequence).

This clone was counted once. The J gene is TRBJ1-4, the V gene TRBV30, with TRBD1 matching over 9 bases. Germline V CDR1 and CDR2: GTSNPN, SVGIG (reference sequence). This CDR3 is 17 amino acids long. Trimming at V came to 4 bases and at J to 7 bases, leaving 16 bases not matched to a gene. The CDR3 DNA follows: TGTGCCTGGAAGGGCCTCCCACGACAGGGGGAAGCTGAAAAACTGTTTTTT. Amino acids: CAWKGLPRQGEAEKLFF.

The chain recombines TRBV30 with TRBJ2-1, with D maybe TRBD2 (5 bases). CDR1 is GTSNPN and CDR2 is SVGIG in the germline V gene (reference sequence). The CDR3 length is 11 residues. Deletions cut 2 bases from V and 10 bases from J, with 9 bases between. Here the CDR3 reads CAWSRTGEQFF. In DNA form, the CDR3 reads TGTGCCTGGAGTAGGACGGGAGAGCAGTTCTTC.

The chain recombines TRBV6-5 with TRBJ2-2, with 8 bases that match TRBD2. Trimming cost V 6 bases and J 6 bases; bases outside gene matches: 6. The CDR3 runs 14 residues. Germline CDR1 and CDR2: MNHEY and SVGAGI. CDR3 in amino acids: CASRRVGGAGELFF. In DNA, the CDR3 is TGTGCCAGCAGGCGAGTCGGGGGGGCCGGGGAGCTGTTTTTT.

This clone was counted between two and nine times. The CDR3 is CASSPGGGDGYTF. DNA for the CDR3: TGTGCCAGCAGTCCAGGCGGGGGCGATGGCTACACCTTC. The chain couples TRBV6-1 to TRBJ1-2; perhaps TRBD1 as D (6 bases). CDR3 length equals 13 residues. The germline gives CDR1 MNHNS, CDR2 SASEGT. V lost 5 bases and J 6 bases, leaving 13 bases between the germline ends.

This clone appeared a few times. CDR3 DNA sequence: TGTGCCAGCATGGGGGCGCAGGGGTATGGCTACACCTTC. It yields the protein CASMGAQGYGYTF. The gene calls are TRBV6-1 and TRBJ1-2, with D tentatively TRBD1 (6 bases). Germline assignment: CDR1 MNHNS and CDR2 SASEGT. CDR3 length: 13 amino acids. The V and J ends lost 7 bases and 5 bases respectively, with 14 bases between them.

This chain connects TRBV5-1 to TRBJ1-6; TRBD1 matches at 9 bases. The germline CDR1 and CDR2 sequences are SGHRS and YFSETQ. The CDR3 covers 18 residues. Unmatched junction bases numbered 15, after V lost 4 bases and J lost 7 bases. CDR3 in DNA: TGCGCCAGCAGCCTTGACGGGGGATCCGGGACAGGGAATTCACCCCTCCACTTT. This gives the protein CASSLDGGSGTGNSPLHF.

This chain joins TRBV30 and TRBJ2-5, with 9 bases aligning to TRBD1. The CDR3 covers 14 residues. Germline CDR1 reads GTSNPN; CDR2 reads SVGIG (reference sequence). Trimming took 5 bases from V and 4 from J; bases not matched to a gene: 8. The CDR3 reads CAWSRTGGLETQYF. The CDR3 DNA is TGTGCCTGGTCTCGCACAGGGGGCTTAGAGACCCAGTACTTC.

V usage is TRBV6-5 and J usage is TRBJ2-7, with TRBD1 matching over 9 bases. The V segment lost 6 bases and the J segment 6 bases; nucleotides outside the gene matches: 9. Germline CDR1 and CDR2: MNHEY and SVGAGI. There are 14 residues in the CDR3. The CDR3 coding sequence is TGTGCCAGCAGCTACCGGGGGACAGGGTTCGAGCAGTACTTC. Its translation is CASSYRGTGFEQYF.

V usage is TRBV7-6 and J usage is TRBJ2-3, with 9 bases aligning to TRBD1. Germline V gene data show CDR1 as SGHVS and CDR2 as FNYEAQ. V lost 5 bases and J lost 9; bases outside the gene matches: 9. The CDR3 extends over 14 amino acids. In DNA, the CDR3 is TGTGCCAGCAGCCCGGGACAGGGCCTAGACACGCAGTATTTT. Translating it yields CASSPGQGLDTQYF.

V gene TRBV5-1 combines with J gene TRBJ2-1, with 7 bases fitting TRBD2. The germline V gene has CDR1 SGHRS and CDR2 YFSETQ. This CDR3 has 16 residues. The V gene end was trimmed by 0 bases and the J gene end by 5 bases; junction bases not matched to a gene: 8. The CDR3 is CASSLVGAGFNNEQFF. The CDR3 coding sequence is TGCGCCAGCAGCTTGGTTGGAGCGGGATTCAACAATGAGCAGTTCTTC.

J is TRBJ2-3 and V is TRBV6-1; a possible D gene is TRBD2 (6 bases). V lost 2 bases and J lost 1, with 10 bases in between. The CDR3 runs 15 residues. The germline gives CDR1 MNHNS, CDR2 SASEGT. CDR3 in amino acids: CASSEWRGRTDTQYF. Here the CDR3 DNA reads TGTGCCAGCAGTGAATGGCGGGGCCGCACAGATACGCAGTATTTT.

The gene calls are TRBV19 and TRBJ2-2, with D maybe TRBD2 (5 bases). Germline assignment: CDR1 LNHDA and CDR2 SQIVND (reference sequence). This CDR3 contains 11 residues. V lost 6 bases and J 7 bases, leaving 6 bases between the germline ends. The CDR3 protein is CASRRGGELFF. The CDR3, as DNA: TGTGCCAGTAGACGGGGCGGGGAGCTGTTTTTT. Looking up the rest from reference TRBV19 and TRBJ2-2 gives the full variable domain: DGGITQSPKYLFRKEGQNVTLSCEQNLNHDAMYWYRQDPGQGLRLIYYSQIVNDFQKGDIAEGYSVSREKKESFPLTVTSAQKNPTAFYLCASRRGGELFFGEGSRLTVL.

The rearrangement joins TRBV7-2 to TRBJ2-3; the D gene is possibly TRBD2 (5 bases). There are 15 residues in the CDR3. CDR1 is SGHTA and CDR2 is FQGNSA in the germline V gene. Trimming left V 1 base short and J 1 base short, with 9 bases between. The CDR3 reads CASSLGVGGTDTQYF. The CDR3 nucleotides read TGTGCCAGCAGCTTAGGGGTCGGGGGCACAGATACGCAGTATTTT.

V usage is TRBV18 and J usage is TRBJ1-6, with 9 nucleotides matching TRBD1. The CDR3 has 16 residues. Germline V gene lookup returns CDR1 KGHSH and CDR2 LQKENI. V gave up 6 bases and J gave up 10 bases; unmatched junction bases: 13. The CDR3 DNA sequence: TGTGCCAGCTCTAGGGACAGGGTTGTGTCTCAGTCACCCCTCCACTTT. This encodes CASSRDRVVSQSPLHF.

CDR3 residues: CASGLAGGQVSDTQYF. Written as DNA, the CDR3 is TGTGCCAGCGGACTAGCGGGGGGGCAGGTGTCAGATACGCAGTATTTT. This chain links TRBV28 with TRBJ2-3; 15 nucleotides line up with TRBD2. CDR1 and CDR2 from the germline V gene are MDHEN and SYDVKM. There are 16 residues in the CDR3. The V segment lost 8 bases and the J segment 4 bases; nucleotides outside the gene matches: 7. Filled out from reference TRBV28 and TRBJ2-3, the complete variable domain reads DVKVTQSSRYLVKRTGEKVFLECVQDMDHENMFWYRQDPGLGLRLIYFSYDVKMKEKGDIPEGYSVSREKKERFSLILESASTNQTSMYLCASGLAGGQVSDTQYFGPGTRLTVL.

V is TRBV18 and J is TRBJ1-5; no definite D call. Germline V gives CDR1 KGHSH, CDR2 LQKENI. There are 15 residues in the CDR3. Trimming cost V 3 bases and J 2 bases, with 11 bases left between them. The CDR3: CASSPGSAGNQPQHF. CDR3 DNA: TGTGCCAGCTCACCTGGGTCGGCGGGCAATCAGCCCCAGCATTTT.

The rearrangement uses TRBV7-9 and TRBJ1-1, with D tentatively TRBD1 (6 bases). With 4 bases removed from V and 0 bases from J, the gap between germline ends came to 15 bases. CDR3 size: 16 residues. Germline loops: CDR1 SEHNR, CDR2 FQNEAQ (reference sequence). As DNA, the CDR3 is TGTGCCAGCAGCTCGACAGGTAGAATAATGAACACTGAAGCTTTCTTT. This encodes CASSSTGRIMNTEAFF.

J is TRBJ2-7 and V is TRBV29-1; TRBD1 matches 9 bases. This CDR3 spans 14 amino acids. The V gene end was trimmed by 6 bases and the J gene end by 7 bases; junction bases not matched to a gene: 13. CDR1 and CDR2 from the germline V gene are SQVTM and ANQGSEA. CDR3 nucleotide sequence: TGCAGCGTGGGAACAGGGGGCCCCCTCTTTGAGCAGTACTTC. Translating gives CSVGTGGPLFEQYF.

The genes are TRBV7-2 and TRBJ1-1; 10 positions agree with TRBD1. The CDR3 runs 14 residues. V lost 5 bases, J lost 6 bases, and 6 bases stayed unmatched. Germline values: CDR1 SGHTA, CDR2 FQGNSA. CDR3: CASSAQTGGSEAFF. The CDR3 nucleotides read TGTGCCAGCAGCGCCCAGACAGGGGGCTCTGAAGCTTTCTTT.

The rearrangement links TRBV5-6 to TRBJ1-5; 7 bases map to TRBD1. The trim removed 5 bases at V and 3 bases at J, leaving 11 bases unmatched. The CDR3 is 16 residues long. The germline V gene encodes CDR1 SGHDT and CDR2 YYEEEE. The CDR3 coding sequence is TGTGCCAGCAGTTCGGCAGGGGGGTTCCTCAATCAGCCCCAGCATTTT. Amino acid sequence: CASSSAGGFLNQPQHF.